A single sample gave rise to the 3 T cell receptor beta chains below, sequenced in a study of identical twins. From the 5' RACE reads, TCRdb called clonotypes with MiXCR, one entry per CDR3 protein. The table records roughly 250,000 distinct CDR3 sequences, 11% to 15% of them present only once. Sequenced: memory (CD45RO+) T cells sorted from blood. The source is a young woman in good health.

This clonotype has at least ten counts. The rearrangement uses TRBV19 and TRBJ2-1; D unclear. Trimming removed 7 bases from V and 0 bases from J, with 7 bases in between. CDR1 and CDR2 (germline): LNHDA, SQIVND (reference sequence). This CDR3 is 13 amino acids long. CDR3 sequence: CASNPGSYNEQFF. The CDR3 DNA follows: TGTGCCAGTAACCCCGGCTCCTACAATGAGCAGTTCTTC.

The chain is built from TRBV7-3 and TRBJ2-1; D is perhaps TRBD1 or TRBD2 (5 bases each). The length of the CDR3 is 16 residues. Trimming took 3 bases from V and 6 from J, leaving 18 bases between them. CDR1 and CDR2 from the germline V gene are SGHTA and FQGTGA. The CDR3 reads CASSFAGTGTFNEQFF. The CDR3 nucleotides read TGTGCCAGCAGCTTCGCCGGGACCGGTACCTTCAATGAGCAGTTCTTC.

The CDR3 loop reads CASTQTSGVSDTQYF. The CDR3 DNA sequence: TGTGCCAGCACCCAGACTAGCGGGGTGTCAGATACGCAGTATTTT. The chain recombines TRBV11-2 with TRBJ2-3, with 11 bases that match TRBD2. The CDR3 covers 15 residues. The germline CDR1 and CDR2 sequences are SGHAT and FQNNGV. The trim removed 7 bases at V and 4 bases at J, leaving 7 bases unmatched.